The clone carrying this TCR beta chain showed up just a few times. One entry per CDR3 protein results from TCRdb running MiXCR on the 5' RACE reads. This repertoire shows some 82,000 distinct CDR3 sequences, approximately 4.8% found once; its top ten account for roughly 7.6%. The source of the sample is a study of T cells of healthy individuals. This CDR3 region has 16 residues. This clonotype was obtained from a female donor in good health. The rearrangement uses TRBV21-1 and TRBJ1-5; whether TRBD1, the table's D call, matches the DNA was not checked. TRBV21-1 is a pseudogene segment. The DNA for the CDR3 is TGTGCCAGCAGCCAAAGGGTCAGGGGGAGCGAGCAGCCCCAGCATTTT. This sequence encodes CASSQRVRGSEQPQHF.